The 26 T cell receptor beta chains below all came from one sample that was sequenced in a study of brain metastases from non-small cell lung cancer. This table comes from immunoSEQ multiplex PCR, and its TCRdb copy is limited to in-frame clones, with some not included. The top ten hold about 18% of the sample, which has more than 2,500 clones, 82% seen once. The sample comprised primary lung tumor tissue. Receptors were obtained from a donor at least 40 years old with non-small cell lung cancer.

V is TRBV3-1 (or the pseudogene TRBV3-2) and J is TRBJ2-1, with TRBD2 identical over 10 bases. Germline CDR1 and CDR2: LGHDT and YNNKEL (reference sequence). The CDR3 consists of 17 residues. With V trimmed by 1 base and J by 9 bases, 12 bases remained unmatched. The CDR3 reads CASSQGGLAGVGREQFF. In nucleotides, the CDR3 is TGTGCCAGCAGCCAAGGGGGGCTAGCGGGAGTAGGGCGTGAGCAGTTCTTC.

V is TRBV6-2 or TRBV6-3 and J is TRBJ2-2; D is ambiguous. This CDR3 spans 12 amino acids. V lost 0 bases, J lost 6 bases, and 2 bases lay in between. Germline V gene data show CDR1 as MNHEY and CDR2 as SVGEGT. The CDR3 nucleotides read TGTGCCAGCAGTTACTCCGCCGGGGAGCTGTTTTTT. It codes for CASSYSAGELFF.

The chain uses TRBV5-4 and TRBJ2-5; 9 bases align to TRBD2. Germline V gene data show CDR1 as SGHNT and CDR2 as YYREEE (reference sequence). CDR3 length: 16 residues. The trim removed 0 bases at V and 8 bases at J, leaving 11 bases unmatched. DNA for the CDR3: TGTGCCAGCAGCTTGGCCGCGGTAGCGGGAGACCTAACCCAGTACTTC. Translation gives CASSLAAVAGDLTQYF.

This chain links TRBV6-4 with TRBJ2-7; D tentatively reads TRBD1 or TRBD2 (6 bases each). Germline V gene sequence: CDR1 MRHNA, CDR2 SNTAGT. The CDR3 has 15 amino acids. V lost 1 base to trimming and J lost 3 bases, with 13 bases between them. The CDR3 region is CASSDLGGTLYEQYF. The CDR3 bases are TGTGCCAGCAGTGACTTAGGGGGGACCCTCTACGAGCAGTACTTC.

The genes are TRBV30 and TRBJ1-5; 7 bases are shared with TRBD1. Germline V gene sequence: CDR1 GTSNPN, CDR2 SVGIG (reference sequence). The CDR3 loop spans 15 amino acids. V lost 5 bases to trimming and J lost 7 bases; unmatched junction nucleotides: 14. The CDR3 bases are TGTGCCTGGGCCCCGCGCGACAGGGTAAACCAGCCCCAGCATTTT. Its protein is CAWAPRDRVNQPQHF.

This clone was seen just once. The chain links TRBV25-1 to TRBJ2-2; 11 nucleotides align to TRBD1. Germline loops: CDR1 MGHDK, CDR2 SYGVNS. The length of the CDR3 is 15 residues. The ends lost 3 bases at V and 5 bases at J; junction bases unmatched: 2. The chain's CDR3 is CASSEGQGETGELFF. In DNA, the CDR3 is TGTGCCAGCAGTGAGGGACAGGGGGAGACCGGGGAGCTGTTTTTT.

The V gene is TRBV7-9, the J gene TRBJ1-4; D gene uncertain. The CDR3 spans 14 residues. With 2 bases removed from V and 6 bases from J, the gap between germline ends came to 10 bases. Germline V gene data show CDR1 as SEHNR and CDR2 as FQNEAQ (reference sequence). Here the CDR3 DNA reads TGTGCCAGCAGCTTAAAGAGGTTGGATGAAAAACTGTTTTTT. Its translation is CASSLKRLDEKLFF.

This clone was detected only once. The CDR3 sequence: CASSLNVGTTGVEQYF. As DNA, the CDR3 is TGTGCCAGCAGCCTCAATGTCGGGACAACGGGAGTGGAGCAGTACTTC. The rearrangement joins TRBV5-6 to TRBJ2-7; D may correspond to TRBD1 or TRBD2 (6 bases each). V was cut by 4 bases and J by 7 bases, with 24 bases left in between. This CDR3 spans 16 amino acids. CDR1 is SGHDT, CDR2 YYEEEE, per germline.

For this clone: This may arise from a read error, as a much more abundant clone is one base away. Other nucleotide sequences in the sample specify the same CDR3. The chain is built from TRBV5-4 and TRBJ2-7; D possibly corresponds to TRBD1 (6 bases). The CDR3 spans 15 residues. The germline V gene has CDR1 SGHNT and CDR2 YYREEE (reference sequence). Trimming removed 3 bases at V and 4 bases at J, with 17 bases between. The CDR3 loop is CASSSPGQGDYEQYF. The CDR3 nucleotides are TGTGCCAGCAGCTCCCCGGGACAAGGTGATTACGAGCAGTACTTC.

The chain links TRBV7-8 to TRBJ2-7; D is possibly TRBD2 (6 bases). The CDR3 extends over 16 amino acids. CDR1 is SGHVS, CDR2 FQNEAQ, per germline. Trimming removed 4 bases from V and 0 bases from J, with 16 bases in between. This CDR3 is CASSSREPKSSYEQYF. In nucleotides, the CDR3 is TGTGCCAGCAGCTCCCGGGAGCCCAAGAGCTCCTACGAGCAGTACTTC.

The gene calls are TRBV5-4 and TRBJ2-7, with TRBD2 matching 7 bases. Germline trimming cut 6 bases from V and 2 bases from J; bases unmatched to any gene: 11. This CDR3 contains 15 residues. Germline CDR1 and CDR2: SGHNT and YYREEE (reference sequence). The CDR3 nucleotides are TGTGCCAGCACCACCCGTGGCGGGAGCACCTACGAGCAGTACTTC. Translation: CASTTRGGSTYEQYF.

This chain links TRBV7-8 with TRBJ2-7; D is undetermined. Trimming took 4 bases from V and 0 from J, leaving 16 bases between them. There are 16 residues in the CDR3. Germline V gives CDR1 SGHVS, CDR2 FQNEAQ. Here the CDR3 reads CASSSRKPRSSYEQYF. Here the CDR3 DNA reads TGTGCCAGCAGCTCCCGGAAGCCCAGGAGCTCCTACGAGCAGTACTTC.

On this clone: A read error may account for a junction end that differs from germline. The chain joins TRBV24-1 to TRBJ2-1, with D possibly matching TRBD2 (6 bases). Germline V gives CDR1 KGHDR, CDR2 SFDVKD. The CDR3 covers 14 residues. The CDR3 is CATSDLIAVGEQFF. The CDR3 DNA sequence: TGTGCCACTAGTGATTTAATAGCGGTTGGAGAGCAGTTCTTC.

This rearrangement joins TRBV4-2 to TRBJ2-1; no reliable D call. The germline V and J ends were trimmed by 0 bases and 7 bases, with 10 bases remaining between them. This CDR3 comprises 14 residues. Looked up from germline, CDR1 is LGHNA and CDR2 is YNFKEQ. DNA for the CDR3: TGTGCCAGCAGCCAAGAATCTAACGGAAATGAGCAGTTCTTC. It is translated as CASSQESNGNEQFF.

V and J are TRBV25-1 and TRBJ2-1; D is unresolved. The CDR3 length is 18 residues. The germline gives CDR1 MGHDK, CDR2 SYGVNS. Trimming removed 2 bases from V and 4 bases from J, with 21 bases in between. The CDR3 reads CASSELVLVLELYNEQFF. The CDR3 DNA is TGTGCCAGCAGTGAACTGGTATTGGTGTTGGAGCTTTACAATGAGCAGTTCTTC.

The chain has TRBV14 and TRBJ2-5, with 10 bases matching TRBD1. Germline assignment: CDR1 SGHDN and CDR2 FVKESK. The CDR3 is made up of 15 amino acids. V gave up 7 bases and J gave up 4 bases; unmatched junction bases: 9. The CDR3 bases are TGTGCCAGCAACCCGGGACAGGGGTTTCGAGAGACCCAGTACTTC. It is translated as CASNPGQGFRETQYF.

The chain joins TRBV29-1 to TRBJ2-1; either TRBD1 or TRBD2 may fit D (5 bases each). Trimming took 8 bases from V and 7 from J, leaving 15 bases between them. CDR3 length: 12 residues. Germline-derived CDR1 and CDR2 are SQVTM and ANQGSEA. CDR3 bases: TGCAGCTCCCGGGACCCGGAGAATGAGCAGTTCTTC. Translation: CSSRDPENEQFF.

This chain links TRBV6-6 with TRBJ2-5; 8 nucleotides agree with TRBD2. The CDR3 is made up of 17 amino acids. The ends lost 5 bases at V and 2 bases at J; junction bases unmatched: 13. CDR1 is MNHNY and CDR2 is SVGAGI in the germline V gene (reference sequence). As DNA, the CDR3 is TGTGCCAGCAGTCCGCCCCGAAATAGCGGGAAGCAAGAGACCCAGTACTTC. Its protein product is CASSPPRNSGKQETQYF.

This rearrangement joins TRBV24-1 to TRBJ2-5, with D unclear. CDR1 and CDR2 (germline): KGHDR, SFDVKD. This CDR3 spans 13 amino acids. Trimming stripped 3 bases from V and 2 bases from J, with 6 bases between. The CDR3 sequence is CATSDTVQETQYF. CDR3 nucleotides: TGTGCCACCAGTGATACGGTTCAAGAGACCCAGTACTTC.

V and J are TRBV6-5 and TRBJ2-5; the D call may be TRBD1 or TRBD2 (5 bases each). The CDR3 runs to 14 residues. Germline CDR1 reads MNHEY; CDR2 reads SVGAGI. The germline V and J ends were trimmed by 4 bases and 4 bases, with 13 bases remaining between them. For the CDR3, the DNA is TGTGCCAGCAGTTTTACCGGGACCCCAGAGACCCAGTACTTC. Its translation is CASSFTGTPETQYF.

The chain recombines TRBV30 with TRBJ2-3, with 7 bases lining up with TRBD1. Trimming at V came to 2 bases and at J to 4 bases, leaving 9 bases not matched to a gene. This CDR3 has 15 residues. The germline V gene encodes CDR1 GTSNPN and CDR2 SVGIG (reference sequence). CDR3 DNA: TGTGCCTGGAGTAAGGCGATAGGGGGCCCAGATACGCAGTATTTT. Its translation is CAWSKAIGGPDTQYF.

Here the CDR3 DNA reads TGTGCCAGCAGTGATCCGGGGATGAACACTGAAGCTTTCTTT. Amino acid sequence: CASSDPGMNTEAFF. The chain couples TRBV6-1 to TRBJ1-1; D gene ambiguous. V lost 3 bases, J lost 0 bases, and 8 bases lay in between. CDR1 and CDR2 from the germline V gene are MNHNS and SASEGT. CDR3 length: 14 residues.

The CDR3, as DNA: TGTGCCAGCTCATCGACAGGGGGTAGAAAAGAGACCCAGTACTTC. It encodes CASSSTGGRKETQYF. The chain couples TRBV18 to TRBJ2-5, with 9 bases identical to TRBD1. Losses at the gene ends were 5 bases for V and 3 bases for J; bases not matched to a gene: 7. Germline CDR1 reads KGHSH; CDR2 reads LQKENI. The CDR3 is made up of 15 amino acids.

The rearrangement joins TRBV12-3 or TRBV12-4 to TRBJ2-1; the D is unclear. Trimming removed 6 bases at V and 10 bases at J, with 13 bases between. This CDR3 spans 12 amino acids. Written as DNA, the CDR3 is TGTGCCAGCAGCCGGCCAGGCAGGGAGCAGTTCTTC. Its translation: CASSRPGREQFF.

As to this clone: One end of the junction is discordant with germline, which a read error may explain. V gene TRBV24-1 combines with J gene TRBJ1-2, with a possible D match to TRBD1 (5 bases). The CDR3 runs to 14 residues. Germline-derived CDR1 and CDR2 are KGHDR and SFDVKD. For the CDR3, the DNA is TGTACCACCAGTGATTTAGGGGTTAACTATGGCTACACCTTC. Protein product: CTTSDLGVNYGYTF.

The chain carries TRBV7-2 and TRBJ2-2; 10 positions match TRBD2. The CDR3 covers 17 residues. V dropped 5 bases and J dropped 6; count of bases not matched to a gene: 12. Germline lookup yields CDR1 SGHTA and CDR2 FQGNSA. In DNA form, the CDR3 reads TGTGCCAGCAGCCAACGGAGCGGGAGGGCCGCGGCCGGGGAGCTGTTTTTT. It specifies CASSQRSGRAAAGELFF. The variable domain in full, with the rest retrieved from reference TRBV7-2 and TRBJ2-2, is GAGVSQSPSNKVTEKGKDVELRCDPISGHTALYWYRQSLGQGLEFLIYFQGNSAPDKSGLPSDRFSAERTGGSVSTLTIQRTQQEDSAVYLCASSQRSGRAAAGELFFGEGSRLTVL.